This entry lists 4 T cell receptor beta chains sequenced from one sample in a study of blood T cell repertoires in COVID-19. The protocol was immunoSEQ multiplex PCR, while the TCRdb copy is restricted to in-frame clones and leaves out a portion. Of roughly 300,000 clones listed, 85% to 90% are singletons. Sequenced input: peripheral blood. These receptors all come from a human donor in a cohort sampled during active COVID-19.

The chain couples TRBV29-1 to TRBJ2-2; 7 bases line up with TRBD2. The V gene's germline CDR1 is SQVTM and CDR2 ANQGSEA. The CDR3 extends over 14 amino acids. After removal of 7 bases from V and 1 base from J, the junction contained 6 bases not matched to a gene. CDR3 protein: CSAAGVVNTGELFF. In DNA, the CDR3 is TGCAGCGCTGCGGGAGTCGTGAACACCGGGGAGCTGTTTTTT.

The chain has TRBV24-1 and TRBJ2-5; 14 positions match TRBD2. Looked up from germline, CDR1 is KGHDR and CDR2 is SFDVKD. The trim removed 4 bases at V and 4 bases at J, leaving 4 bases unmatched. The CDR3 runs to 16 residues. Here the CDR3 reads CATSDPGTSGGETQYF. CDR3 coding DNA: TGTGCCACCAGTGACCCCGGGACTAGCGGGGGAGAGACCCAGTACTTC.

The chain combines TRBV24-1 with TRBJ2-1; TRBD1 aligns across 8 bases. The CDR3 length is 15 residues. V shed 6 bases, J shed 2 bases, and the junction held 5 bases outside the gene matches. Germline loops: CDR1 KGHDR, CDR2 SFDVKD. CDR3 region: CATSPAGGAYNEQFF. In nucleotides, the CDR3 is TGTGCCACCAGTCCGGCAGGGGGCGCCTACAATGAGCAGTTCTTC.

This clone was counted a single time. The V and J genes are TRBV15 and TRBJ2-7, with a weak D call TRBD1 (6 bases). Germline-derived CDR1 and CDR2 are LNHNV and YYDKDF (reference sequence). Between the trimmed V and J ends, which lost 0 bases and 9 bases, there was a span of 12 bases. The CDR3 has 13 amino acids. The chain's CDR3 is CATSRDLGAGQYF. The CDR3 bases are TGTGCCACCAGCAGAGATCTGGGGGCCGGGCAGTACTTC.